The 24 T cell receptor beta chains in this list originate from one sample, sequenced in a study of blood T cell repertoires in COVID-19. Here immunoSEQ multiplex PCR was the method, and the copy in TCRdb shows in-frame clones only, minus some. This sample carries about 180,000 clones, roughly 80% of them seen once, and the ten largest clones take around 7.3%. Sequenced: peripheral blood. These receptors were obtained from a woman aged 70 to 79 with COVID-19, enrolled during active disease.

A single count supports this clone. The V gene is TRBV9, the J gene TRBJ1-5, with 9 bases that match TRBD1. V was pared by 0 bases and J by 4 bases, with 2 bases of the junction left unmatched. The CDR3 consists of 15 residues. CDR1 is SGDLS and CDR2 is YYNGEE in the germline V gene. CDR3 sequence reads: CASSVEGTGNQPQHF. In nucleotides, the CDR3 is TGTGCCAGCAGCGTAGAAGGGACAGGGAATCAGCCCCAGCATTTT.

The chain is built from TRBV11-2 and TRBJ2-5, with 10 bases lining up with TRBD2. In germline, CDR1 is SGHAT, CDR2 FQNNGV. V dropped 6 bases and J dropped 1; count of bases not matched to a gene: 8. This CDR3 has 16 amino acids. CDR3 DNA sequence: TGTGCCAGCAGTTCCGGGACTAGCGCGTTCCAAGAGACCCAGTACTTC. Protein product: CASSSGTSAFQETQYF.

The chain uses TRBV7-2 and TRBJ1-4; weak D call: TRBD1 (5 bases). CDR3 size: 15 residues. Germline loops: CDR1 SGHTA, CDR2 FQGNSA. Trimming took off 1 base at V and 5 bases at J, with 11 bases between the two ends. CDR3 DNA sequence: TGTGCCAGCAGCTTAGGGGGAAGACAGAATGAAAAACTGTTTTTT. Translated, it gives CASSLGGRQNEKLFF.

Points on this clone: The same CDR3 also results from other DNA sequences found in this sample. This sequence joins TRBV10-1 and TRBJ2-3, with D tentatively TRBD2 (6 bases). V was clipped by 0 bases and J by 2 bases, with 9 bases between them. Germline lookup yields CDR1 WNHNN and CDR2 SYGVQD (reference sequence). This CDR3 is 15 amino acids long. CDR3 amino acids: CASSESAGPTDTQYF. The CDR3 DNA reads TGCGCCAGCAGTGAGTCGGCGGGACCCACAGATACGCAGTATTTT.

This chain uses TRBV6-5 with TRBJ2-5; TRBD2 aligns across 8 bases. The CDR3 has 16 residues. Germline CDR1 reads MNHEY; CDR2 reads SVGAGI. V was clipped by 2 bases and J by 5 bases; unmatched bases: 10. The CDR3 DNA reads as TGTGCCAGCAGTTACCCTACCACTAGCGGATCGGAGACCCAGTACTTC. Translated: CASSYPTTSGSETQYF.

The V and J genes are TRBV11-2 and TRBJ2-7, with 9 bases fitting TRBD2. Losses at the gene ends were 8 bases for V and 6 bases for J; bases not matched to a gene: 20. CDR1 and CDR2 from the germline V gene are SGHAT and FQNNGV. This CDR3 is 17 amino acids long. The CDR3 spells CASLGKTSWTSAREQYF. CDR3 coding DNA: TGTGCCAGCTTAGGTAAAACTTCCTGGACTAGCGCTCGCGAGCAGTACTTC.

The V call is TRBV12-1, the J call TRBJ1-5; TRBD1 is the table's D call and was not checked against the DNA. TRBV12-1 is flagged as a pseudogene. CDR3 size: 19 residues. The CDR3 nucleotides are TGTGCCAGCAGCTTGGGCAAGGACAGGGATTATCATAGCAATCAGCCCCAGCATTTT. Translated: CASSLGKDRDYHSNQPQHF.

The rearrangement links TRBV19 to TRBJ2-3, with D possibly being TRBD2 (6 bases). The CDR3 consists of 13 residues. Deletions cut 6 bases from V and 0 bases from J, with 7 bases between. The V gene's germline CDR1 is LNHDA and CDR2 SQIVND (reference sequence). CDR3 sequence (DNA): TGTGCCAGTAGGGGGACTAGCACAGATACGCAGTATTTT. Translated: CASRGTSTDTQYF.

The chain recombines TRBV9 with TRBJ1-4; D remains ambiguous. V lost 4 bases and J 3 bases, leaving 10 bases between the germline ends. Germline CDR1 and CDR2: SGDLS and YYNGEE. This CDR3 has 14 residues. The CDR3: CASSSRQSNEKLFF. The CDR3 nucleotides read TGTGCCAGCAGCTCCCGACAATCTAATGAAAAACTGTTTTTT.

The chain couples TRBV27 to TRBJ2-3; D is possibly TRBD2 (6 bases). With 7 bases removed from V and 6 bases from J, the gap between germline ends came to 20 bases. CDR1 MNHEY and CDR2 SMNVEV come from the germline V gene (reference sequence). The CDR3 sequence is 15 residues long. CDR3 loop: CASKGGKKKTDTQYF. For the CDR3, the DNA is TGTGCCAGCAAAGGCGGGAAGAAAAAAACGGATACGCAGTATTTT.

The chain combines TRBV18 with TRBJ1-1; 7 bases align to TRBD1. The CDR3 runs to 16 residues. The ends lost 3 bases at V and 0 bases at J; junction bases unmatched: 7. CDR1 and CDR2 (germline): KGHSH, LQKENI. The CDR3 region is CASSPNQGGMNTEAFF. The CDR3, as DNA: TGTGCCAGCTCACCCAACCAGGGGGGCATGAACACTGAAGCTTTCTTT.

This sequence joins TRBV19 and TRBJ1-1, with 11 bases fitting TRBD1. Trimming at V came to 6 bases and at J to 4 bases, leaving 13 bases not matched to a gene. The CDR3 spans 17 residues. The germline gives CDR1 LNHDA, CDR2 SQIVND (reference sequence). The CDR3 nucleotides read TGTGCCAGTAGGATACGGGGACAGGGGGTTCTATCCACTGAAGCTTTCTTT. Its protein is CASRIRGQGVLSTEAFF. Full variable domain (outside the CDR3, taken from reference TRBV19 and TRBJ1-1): DGGITQSPKYLFRKEGQNVTLSCEQNLNHDAMYWYRQDPGQGLRLIYYSQIVNDFQKGDIAEGYSVSREKKESFPLTVTSAQKNPTAFYLCASRIRGQGVLSTEAFFGQGTRLTVV.

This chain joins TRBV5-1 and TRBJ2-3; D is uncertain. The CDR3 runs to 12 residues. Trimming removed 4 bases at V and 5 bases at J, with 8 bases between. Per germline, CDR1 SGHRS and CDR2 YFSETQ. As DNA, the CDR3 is TGCGCCAGCAGCCCCGAGGTAGATACGCAGTATTTT. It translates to CASSPEVDTQYF. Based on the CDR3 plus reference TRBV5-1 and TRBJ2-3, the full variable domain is KAGVTQTPRYLIKTRGQQVTLSCSPISGHRSVSWYQQTPGQGLQFLFEYFSETQRNKGNFPGRFSGRQFSNSRSEMNVSTLELGDSALYLCASSPEVDTQYFGPGTRLTVL.

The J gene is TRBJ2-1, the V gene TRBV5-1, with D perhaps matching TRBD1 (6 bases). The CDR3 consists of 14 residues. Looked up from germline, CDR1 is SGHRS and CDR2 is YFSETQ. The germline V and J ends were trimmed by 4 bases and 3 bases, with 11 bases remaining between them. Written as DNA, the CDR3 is TGCGCCAGCAGCCCTACGGACAGCTACAATGAGCAGTTCTTC. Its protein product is CASSPTDSYNEQFF.

The DNA for the CDR3 is TGTGCCAGCAGACCGGGACAGTATAATTCACCCCTCCACTTT. It is translated as CASRPGQYNSPLHF. V gene TRBV6-5 combines with J gene TRBJ1-6; 7 nucleotides agree with TRBD1. Trimming at V came to 6 bases and at J to 4 bases, leaving 3 bases not matched to a gene. CDR3 length: 14 residues. From germline, CDR1 is MNHEY and CDR2 SVGAGI.

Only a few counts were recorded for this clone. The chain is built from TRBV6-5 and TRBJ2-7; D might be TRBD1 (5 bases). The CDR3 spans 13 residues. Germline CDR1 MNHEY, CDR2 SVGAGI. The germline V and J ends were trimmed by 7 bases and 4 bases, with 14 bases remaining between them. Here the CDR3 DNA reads TGTGCCAGCACCGACGGACACCTATACGAGCAGTACTTC. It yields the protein CASTDGHLYEQYF.

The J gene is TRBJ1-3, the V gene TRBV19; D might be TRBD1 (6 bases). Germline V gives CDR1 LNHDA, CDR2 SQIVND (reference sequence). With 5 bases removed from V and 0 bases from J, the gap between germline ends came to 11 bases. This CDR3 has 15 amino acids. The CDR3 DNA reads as TGTGCCAGTAGTGGACAGACCAGCTCTGGAAACACCATATATTTT. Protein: CASSGQTSSGNTIYF.

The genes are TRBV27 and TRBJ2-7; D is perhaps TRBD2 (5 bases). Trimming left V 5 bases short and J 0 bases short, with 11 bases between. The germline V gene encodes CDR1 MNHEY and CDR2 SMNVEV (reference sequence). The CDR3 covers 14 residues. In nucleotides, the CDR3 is TGTGCCAGCAGTGGGAGCCTAAGCTCCTACGAGCAGTACTTC. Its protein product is CASSGSLSSYEQYF.

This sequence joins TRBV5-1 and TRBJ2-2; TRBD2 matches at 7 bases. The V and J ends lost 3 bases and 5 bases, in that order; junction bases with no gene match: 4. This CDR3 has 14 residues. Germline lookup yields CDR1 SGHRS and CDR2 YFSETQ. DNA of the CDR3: TGCGCCAGCAGCTCCCTAGCGGAAACCGGGGAGCTGTTTTTT. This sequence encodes CASSSLAETGELFF.

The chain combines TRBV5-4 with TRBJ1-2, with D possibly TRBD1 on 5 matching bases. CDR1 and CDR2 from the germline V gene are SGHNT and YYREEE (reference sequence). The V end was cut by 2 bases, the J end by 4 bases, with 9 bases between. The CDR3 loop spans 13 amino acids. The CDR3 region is CASSLPGSYGYTF. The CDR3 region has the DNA TGTGCCAGCAGCTTACCAGGGTCCTATGGCTACACCTTC.

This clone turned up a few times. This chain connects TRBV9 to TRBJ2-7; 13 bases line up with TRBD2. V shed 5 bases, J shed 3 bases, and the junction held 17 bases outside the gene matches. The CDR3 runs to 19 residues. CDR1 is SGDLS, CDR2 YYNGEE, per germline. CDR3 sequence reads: CASSDWIPGTSGARYEQYF. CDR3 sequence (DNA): TGTGCCAGCAGTGACTGGATCCCCGGGACTAGCGGGGCCCGCTACGAGCAGTACTTC.

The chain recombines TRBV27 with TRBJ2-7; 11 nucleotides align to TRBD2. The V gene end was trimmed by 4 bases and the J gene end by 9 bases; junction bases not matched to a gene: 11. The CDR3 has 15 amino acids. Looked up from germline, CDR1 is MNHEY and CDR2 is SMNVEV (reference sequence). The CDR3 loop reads CASSSPLAGGRVQYF. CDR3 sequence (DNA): TGTGCCAGCAGTTCCCCCCTAGCGGGAGGCCGTGTGCAGTACTTC.

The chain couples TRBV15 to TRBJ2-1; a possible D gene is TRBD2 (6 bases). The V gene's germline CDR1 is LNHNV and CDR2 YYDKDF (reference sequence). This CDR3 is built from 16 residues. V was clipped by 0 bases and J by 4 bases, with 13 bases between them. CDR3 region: CATSRDGRRFYNEQFF. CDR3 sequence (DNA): TGTGCCACCAGCAGAGATGGGAGGAGATTTTACAATGAGCAGTTCTTC.

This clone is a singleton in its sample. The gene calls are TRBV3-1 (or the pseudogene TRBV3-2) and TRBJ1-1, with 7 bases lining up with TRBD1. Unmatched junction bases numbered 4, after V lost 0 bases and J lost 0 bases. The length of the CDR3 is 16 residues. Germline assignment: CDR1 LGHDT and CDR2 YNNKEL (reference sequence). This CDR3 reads CASSQDRRGLNTEAFF. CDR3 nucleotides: TGTGCCAGCAGCCAAGATCGCAGGGGGTTGAACACTGAAGCTTTCTTT.